This T cell receptor beta chain appears in the sequencing data of a study of molecular identifiers for immune sequencing clone quantification. CDR1 and CDR2 (germline): MNHEY, SMNVEV (reference sequence). The trim removed 3 bases at V and 3 bases at J, leaving 3 bases unmatched. The CDR3 is 14 residues long. Study-level results: One cell's worth of spiked Jurkat TCR RNA was reportedly detectable among some 1 million naive cells.

A single record per CDR3 protein comes from TCRdb applying MiXCR to the PCR reads. This sample has 250,000 to 350,000 distinct CDR3 sequences, with 20% to 25% found just once. This clonotype was observed many times. Its specificity is not known. Material: naive CD8+ T cells from blood, with Jurkat cell RNA spiked in. The subset was: FACS-sorted CD8+CD4-CCR7+CD45RA+ naive T cells. V gene TRBV27 combines with J gene TRBJ2-7; 9 nucleotides agree with TRBD1. The receptor's source is a human donor in good health. Some libraries in this study had Jurkat cell RNA spiked in. The CDR3 region is CASSFLDRGYEQYF. CDR3 DNA sequence: TGTGCCAGCAGTTTTTTGGACAGGGGCTACGAGCAGTACTTC.